Listed below are T cell receptor beta chains from one sample, sequenced in a study of blood T cell repertoires in COVID-19. Sequenced by immunoSEQ multiplex PCR; TCRdb stores in-frame clones only, minus some. This sample yields about 160,000 clones, of which roughly 80% are seen a single time; roughly 18% belongs to the top ten. Material: peripheral blood. These receptors were obtained from a woman of 80 years or more with acute or convalescent COVID-19. Each CDR3 is given with its conserved first and last residue. The D gene is left open where the match is weak. A row's size may be missing; if present it is once, few, many or a size class.

V gene: TRBV5-1; J gene: TRBJ2-3; clone size: few; D gene: NA; CDR3 protein: CASSSSTDTQYF; CDR3 DNA: TGCGCCAGCAGCTCTAGCACAGATACGCAGTATTTT
V gene: TRBV10-3; J gene: TRBJ2-7; clone size: many; D gene: NA; CDR3 protein: CAISVAGLSSYEQYF; CDR3 DNA: TGTGCCATCAGTGTGGCAGGGTTGAGCTCCTACGAGCAGTACTTC
V gene: TRBV5-1; J gene: TRBJ2-1; clone size: NA; D gene: TRBD2; CDR3 protein: CASSNLAGGPYNEQFF; CDR3 DNA: TGCGCCAGCAGCAATCTAGCGGGAGGCCCCTACAATGAGCAGTTCTTC
V gene: TRBV4-1; J gene: TRBJ1-2; clone size: NA; D gene: TRBD1; CDR3 protein: CASSQDPIRTGWVGYTF; CDR3 DNA: TGCGCCAGCAGCCAAGACCCTATCCGGACAGGGTGGGTTGGCTACACCTTC
V gene: TRBV6-1; J gene: TRBJ2-7; clone size: few; D gene: NA; CDR3 protein: CASSEALQGRQYF; CDR3 DNA: TGTGCCAGCAGTGAAGCGCTTCAGGGTAGGCAGTACTTC
V gene: TRBV5-1; J gene: TRBJ2-5; clone size: NA; D gene: TRBD2; CDR3 protein: CASSFGSGETQYF; CDR3 DNA: TGCGCCAGCAGCTTCGGTAGCGGGGAGACCCAGTACTTC
V gene: TRBV4-2; J gene: TRBJ2-3; clone size: NA; D gene: TRBD2; CDR3 protein: CASSQGTSADTQYF; CDR3 DNA: TGTGCCAGCAGCCAAGGGACTAGCGCAGATACGCAGTATTTT
V gene: TRBV5-6; J gene: TRBJ2-3; clone size: NA; D gene: NA; CDR3 protein: CASSRGRRDTQYF; CDR3 DNA: TGTGCCAGCAGCCGAGGGAGGAGAGATACGCAGTATTTT
V gene: TRBV12-3/TRBV12-4; J gene: TRBJ2-5; clone size: NA; D gene: NA; CDR3 protein: CASSSLIETQYF; CDR3 DNA: TGTGCCAGCAGTTCGTTAATAGAGACCCAGTACTTC
V gene: TRBV29-1; J gene: TRBJ1-3; clone size: NA; D gene: NA; CDR3 protein: CSARGGSGNTIYF; CDR3 DNA: TGCAGCGCCCGAGGAGGGTCTGGAAACACCATATATTTT
V gene: TRBV6-4; J gene: TRBJ2-1; clone size: NA; D gene: NA; CDR3 protein: CASSTVPGGGAGNEQFF; CDR3 DNA: TGTGCCAGCAGTACCGTTCCAGGAGGGGGGGCCGGTAATGAGCAGTTCTTC
V gene: TRBV19; J gene: TRBJ1-1; clone size: once; D gene: TRBD1; CDR3 protein: CASSMTGTPEAFF; CDR3 DNA: TGTGCCAGTAGTATGACAGGGACACCTGAAGCTTTCTTT
V gene: TRBV6-6; J gene: TRBJ2-7; clone size: NA; D gene: TRBD2; CDR3 protein: CASRSGGSYEQYF; CDR3 DNA: TGTGCCAGCAGGTCGGGGGGCTCCTACGAGCAGTACTTC
V gene: TRBV7-2; J gene: TRBJ2-7; clone size: NA; D gene: TRBD1; CDR3 protein: CASSPSGTAFYEQYF; CDR3 DNA: TGTGCCAGCAGCCCATCAGGGACAGCTTTCTACGAGCAGTACTTC
V gene: TRBV6-1; J gene: TRBJ1-4; clone size: NA; D gene: NA; CDR3 protein: CASSEAQGLDLGANEKLFF; CDR3 DNA: TGTGCCAGCAGTGAAGCGCAAGGCCTGGACTTGGGGGCAAATGAAAAACTGTTTTTT
V gene: TRBV21-1; J gene: TRBJ2-2; clone size: few; D gene: NA; CDR3 protein: CASSKLLAENTGELFF; CDR3 DNA: TGTGCCAGCAGCAAACTCTTAGCGGAGAACACCGGGGAGCTGTTTTTT
V gene: TRBV3-1/TRBV3-2; J gene: TRBJ1-2; clone size: NA; D gene: TRBD1; CDR3 protein: CASSSAPGQGYGYTF; CDR3 DNA: TGTGCCAGCAGCTCAGCCCCGGGACAGGGTTATGGCTACACCTTC
V gene: TRBV7-2; J gene: TRBJ2-1; clone size: once; D gene: TRBD2; CDR3 protein: CASSFARGTSGSYNEQFF; CDR3 DNA: TGTGCCAGCAGCTTCGCCAGGGGGACTAGCGGGAGTTACAATGAGCAGTTCTTC
V gene: TRBV29-1; J gene: TRBJ1-2; clone size: NA; D gene: TRBD1; CDR3 protein: CSVDRDLQYGYTF; CDR3 DNA: TGCAGCGTCGACAGGGATTTGCAGTATGGCTACACCTTC
V gene: TRBV6-1; J gene: TRBJ1-3; clone size: NA; D gene: NA; CDR3 protein: CASSELSSGNTIYF; CDR3 DNA: TGTGCCAGCAGTGAATTGAGCTCTGGAAACACCATATATTTT
V gene: TRBV7-6; J gene: TRBJ2-2; clone size: many; D gene: TRBD2; CDR3 protein: CASSPSSGGASGELFF; CDR3 DNA: TGTGCCAGCAGCCCCTCTAGCGGGGGGGCCAGCGGGGAGCTGTTTTTT
V gene: TRBV30; J gene: TRBJ2-3; clone size: NA; D gene: NA; CDR3 protein: CAWRSGLSTDTQYF; CDR3 DNA: TGTGCCTGGAGAAGCGGCCTAAGCACAGATACGCAGTATTTT
V gene: TRBV7-9; J gene: TRBJ1-6; clone size: NA; D gene: NA; CDR3 protein: CASSLDRLNSPLHF; CDR3 DNA: TGTGCCAGCAGCTTAGACAGGCTAAATTCACCCCTCCACTTT
V gene: TRBV5-8; J gene: TRBJ2-1; clone size: NA; D gene: NA; CDR3 protein: CASGGGNEQFF; CDR3 DNA: TGTGCCAGCGGGGGCGGGAATGAGCAGTTCTTC
V gene: TRBV4-3; J gene: TRBJ1-3; clone size: NA; D gene: TRBD1; CDR3 protein: CASSQDRGQGNTIYF; CDR3 DNA: TGCGCCAGCAGCCAAGATAGGGGACAGGGAAACACCATATATTTT
V gene: TRBV3-1/TRBV3-2; J gene: TRBJ2-1; clone size: NA; D gene: TRBD1; CDR3 protein: CASSTRQGLYNEQFF; CDR3 DNA: TGTGCCAGCAGCACCAGACAGGGGCTCTACAATGAGCAGTTCTTC
V gene: TRBV19; J gene: TRBJ2-4; clone size: NA; D gene: NA; CDR3 protein: CASSIDGRGAKNIQYF; CDR3 DNA: TGTGCCAGTAGTATAGATGGGAGGGGGGCCAAAAACATTCAGTACTTC
V gene: TRBV11-3; J gene: TRBJ2-7; clone size: NA; D gene: TRBD1; CDR3 protein: CASRVPRDRVYEQYF; CDR3 DNA: TGTGCCAGCAGGGTTCCCCGGGACAGGGTATACGAGCAGTACTTC
V gene: TRBV13; J gene: TRBJ1-6; clone size: NA; D gene: NA; CDR3 protein: CASSGDNSYNSPLHF; CDR3 DNA: TGTGCCAGCAGTGGGGACAACTCCTATAATTCACCCCTCCACTTT
V gene: TRBV4-3; J gene: TRBJ2-3; clone size: NA; D gene: TRBD1; CDR3 protein: CASSARTGGTDTQYF; CDR3 DNA: TGCGCCAGCAGCGCCAGGACAGGGGGCACAGATACGCAGTATTTT
V gene: TRBV7-9; J gene: TRBJ2-5; clone size: NA; D gene: NA; CDR3 protein: CASSRGSGETQYF; CDR3 DNA: TGTGCCAGCTCTAGGGGGTCTGGGGAGACCCAGTACTTC
V gene: TRBV28; J gene: TRBJ1-5; clone size: NA; D gene: NA; CDR3 protein: CASSLRGAGVNQPQHF; CDR3 DNA: TGTGCCAGCAGTCTACGCGGGGCTGGGGTAAATCAGCCCCAGCATTTT
V gene: TRBV5-4; J gene: TRBJ2-4; clone size: NA; D gene: TRBD1; CDR3 protein: CASSTGGGRTKNIQYF; CDR3 DNA: TGTGCCAGCAGCACAGGGGGCGGTAGAACCAAAAACATTCAGTACTTC
V gene: TRBV7-9; J gene: TRBJ1-1; clone size: NA; D gene: NA; CDR3 protein: CASAEGRVNTEAFF; CDR3 DNA: TGTGCCAGCGCCGAAGGTCGGGTGAACACTGAAGCTTTCTTT
V gene: TRBV5-1; J gene: TRBJ1-2; clone size: NA; D gene: TRBD1; CDR3 protein: CASSYGQGAGGYTF; CDR3 DNA: TGCGCCAGCAGTTACGGACAGGGGGCGGGTGGCTACACCTTC
V gene: TRBV6-5; J gene: TRBJ1-1; clone size: NA; D gene: NA; CDR3 protein: CASSPRGVNEAFF; CDR3 DNA: TGTGCCAGCAGTCCCAGGGGAGTCAACGAAGCTTTCTTT
V gene: TRBV7-9; J gene: TRBJ2-7; clone size: NA; D gene: NA; CDR3 protein: CASSLPTTSNRPTDYEQYF; CDR3 DNA: TGTGCCAGCAGCTTACCAACGACTAGTAATAGGCCGACAGATTACGAGCAGTACTTC
V gene: TRBV19; J gene: TRBJ1-2; clone size: NA; D gene: TRBD1; CDR3 protein: CASKPGQGDYGYTF; CDR3 DNA: TGTGCCAGTAAACCCGGACAGGGGGACTATGGCTACACCTTC
V gene: TRBV5-6; J gene: TRBJ1-2; clone size: once; D gene: NA; CDR3 protein: CASSPSSGLLRYTF; CDR3 DNA: TGTGCCAGCAGCCCATCCTCTGGATTACTACGATACACCTTC
V gene: TRBV28; J gene: TRBJ2-2; clone size: many; D gene: NA; CDR3 protein: CASRPTDRNTGELFF; CDR3 DNA: TGTGCCAGCAGACCAACGGACAGGAACACCGGGGAGCTGTTTTTT
V gene: TRBV5-6; J gene: TRBJ2-1; clone size: few; D gene: NA; CDR3 protein: CASSSLANEQFF; CDR3 DNA: TGTGCCAGCAGCTCACTAGCCAATGAGCAGTTCTTC
V gene: TRBV18; J gene: TRBJ1-2; clone size: NA; D gene: TRBD1; CDR3 protein: CASSSKTGTVYGYTF; CDR3 DNA: TGTGCCAGCTCATCAAAGACAGGGACCGTCTATGGCTACACCTTC
V gene: TRBV5-1; J gene: TRBJ2-1; clone size: NA; D gene: TRBD2; CDR3 protein: CASSQGTSGRANSPDNEQFF; CDR3 DNA: TGCGCCAGCAGCCAGGGGACTAGCGGGAGGGCAAACTCTCCGGACAATGAGCAGTTCTTC
V gene: TRBV7-9; J gene: TRBJ2-7; clone size: NA; D gene: TRBD2; CDR3 protein: CASSLLAGGPYEQYF; CDR3 DNA: TGTGCCAGCAGCTTATTAGCGGGAGGGCCCTACGAGCAGTACTTC
V gene: TRBV4-2; J gene: TRBJ2-1; clone size: NA; D gene: TRBD2; CDR3 protein: CASSQDPGLAGGLATWNEQFF; CDR3 DNA: TGTGCCAGCAGCCAAGACCCGGGACTAGCGGGGGGGCTTGCTACGTGGAATGAGCAGTTCTTC
V gene: TRBV5-1; J gene: TRBJ1-2; clone size: once; D gene: NA; CDR3 protein: CASSPGTSPGGYTF; CDR3 DNA: TGCGCCAGCAGCCCCGGGACATCACCTGGAGGCTACACCTTC
V gene: TRBV28; J gene: TRBJ1-5; clone size: many; D gene: TRBD1; CDR3 protein: CASSPRTGGVLHQPQHF; CDR3 DNA: TGTGCCAGCAGTCCACGGACAGGGGGCGTCTTGCATCAGCCCCAGCATTTT
V gene: TRBV30; J gene: TRBJ2-2; clone size: NA; D gene: NA; CDR3 protein: CAWSSLTGHGELFF; CDR3 DNA: TGTGCCTGGAGTTCGCTGACAGGCCACGGGGAGCTGTTTTTT
V gene: TRBV11-2; J gene: TRBJ2-1; clone size: NA; D gene: TRBD2; CDR3 protein: CASSLEPGGGYNEQFF; CDR3 DNA: TGTGCCAGCAGCTTAGAACCGGGAGGAGGGTACAATGAGCAGTTCTTC
V gene: TRBV25-1; J gene: TRBJ1-1; clone size: NA; D gene: NA; CDR3 protein: CASSDTGGPHMNTEAFF; CDR3 DNA: TGTGCCAGCAGTGATACGGGGGGTCCTCACATGAACACTGAAGCTTTCTTT
V gene: TRBV5-1; J gene: TRBJ2-7; clone size: NA; D gene: NA; CDR3 protein: CASKTGPPYEQYF; CDR3 DNA: TGCGCCAGCAAGACAGGTCCCCCCTACGAGCAGTACTTC
V gene: TRBV27; J gene: TRBJ2-3; clone size: NA; D gene: NA; CDR3 protein: CASRLAGSSTDTQYF; CDR3 DNA: TGTGCCAGCAGGCTGGCGGGGTCTAGCACAGATACGCAGTATTTT